This T cell receptor (beta chain) was retrieved from a study of blood T cell repertoires in COVID-19. Overall study: From the United States, Italy and Spain came samples of acute and convalescent COVID-19.

Germline loops: CDR1 SGHTA, CDR2 FQGNSA. This CDR3 comprises 14 residues. Trimming removed 1 base at V and 1 base at J, with 7 bases between. This clone was found once. This table comes from immunoSEQ multiplex PCR, and its TCRdb copy is limited to in-frame clones, with some not included. Among some 42,000 clones listed, 75% to 90% were seen once. Sample: peripheral blood. The clonotype comes from a human donor in a cohort sampled during active COVID-19. The chain recombines TRBV7-2 with TRBJ1-2; no firm D call. The CDR3 reads CASSLVGLNYGYTF. The CDR3, as DNA: TGTGCCAGCAGCTTAGTCGGACTTAACTATGGCTACACCTTC.